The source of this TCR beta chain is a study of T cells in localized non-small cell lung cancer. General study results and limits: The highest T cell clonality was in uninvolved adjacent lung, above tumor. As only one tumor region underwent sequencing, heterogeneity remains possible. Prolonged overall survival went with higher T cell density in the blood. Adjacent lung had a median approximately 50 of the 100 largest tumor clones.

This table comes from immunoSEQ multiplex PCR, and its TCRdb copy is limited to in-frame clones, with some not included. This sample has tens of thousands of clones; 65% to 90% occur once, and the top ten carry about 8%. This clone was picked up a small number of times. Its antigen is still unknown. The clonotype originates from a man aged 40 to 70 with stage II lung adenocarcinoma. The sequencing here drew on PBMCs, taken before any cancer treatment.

The CDR3 spells CASSSFRTTGELFF. The CDR3 bases are TGTGCCAGCAGCTCCTTCCGGACCACCGGGGAGCTGTTTTTT. The rearrangement links TRBV11-1 to TRBJ2-2; D is unclear. Trimming shortened V by 4 bases and J by 4 bases, and 10 bases separated the two germline ends. Germline values: CDR1 SGHAT, CDR2 FQDESV (reference sequence). The CDR3 has 14 amino acids.